The rows below give T cell receptor beta chains drawn from one sample of a study of CD8 T cells in Susac syndrome. MiXCR, applied by TCRdb to the immunoSEQ multiplex PCR reads, yields one record per CDR3 protein. In the table there are roughly 150,000 distinct CDR3 sequences, 85% to 95% of which are singletons. The specimen sequenced was CD8+ T cells from PBMCs. The source is a human donor with Susac syndrome. Both conserved end residues are part of each CDR3.

V,J,CDR3
TRBV12-3/TRBV12-4,TRBJ2-6,CASRPGQGSGANVLTF
TRBV27,TRBJ2-1,CASSTSKYNEQFF
TRBV5-1,TRBJ1-1,CASSLGHGDTEAFF
TRBV19,TRBJ1-5,CASSILKGQGTKQPQHF
TRBV7-9,TRBJ2-2,CASTPEPVGGELFF
TRBV7-9,TRBJ2-1,CASSPPGPPGGEQFF
TRBV6-6,TRBJ2-3,CASSPPATDTQYF
TRBV20-1,TRBJ2-2,CSVRSGGPGTGELFF
TRBV18,TRBJ2-3,CASSPIGQPSSTDTQYF
TRBV20-1,TRBJ1-5,CSAPGQAGQPQHF
TRBV7-3,TRBJ2-2,CASSLDWAEGTGELFF
TRBV28,TRBJ2-1,CASSQLTAGPSGEQFF
TRBV7-8,TRBJ2-7,CASSLTDRAINEQYF